This T cell receptor (beta chain) was captured in a study of CD8 T cells in ankylosing spondylitis. MiXCR was run by TCRdb on the 5' RACE reads, yielding one entry per CDR3 protein. The sample consists of some 300,000 distinct CDR3 sequences, less than 25% of them appearing once. Germline CDR1 is KGHDR and CDR2 is SFDVKD. V shed 7 bases and J shed 0 bases, with 8 bases lying between them. This CDR3 comprises 13 residues. For this clonotype: Antigen unknown.

Findings and caveats of the study: CD8+ cells made up the disease-linked clones, which were relatively rare in peripheral blood. Matched synovial fluid from ankylosing spondylitis patients was reported to be enriched for disease-linked clones. Characteristic, it appeared, of ankylosing spondylitis blood was a TCR beta motif of eight highly homologous variants. Prior work had noted some motif variants in reactive arthritis blood and synovial fluid.

The J gene is TRBJ1-1, the V gene TRBV24-1, with D possibly being TRBD1 (5 bases). The clonotype was recovered from a female donor with ankylosing spondylitis or in good health (not recorded which). Sequences were obtained from blood, either unsorted or a sorted T cell fraction (not recorded which). Written as DNA, the CDR3 is TGTGCCACCAGGGACACCCTGAACACTGAAGCTTTCTTT. Its protein is CATRDTLNTEAFF.